These 21 T cell receptor beta chains came from one sample sequenced in a study of T-cell memory formation after mild COVID-19. In TCRdb, the 5' RACE reads were re-called with MiXCR into one record per CDR3 protein. The sample holds about 81,000 distinct CDR3 sequences, nearly 25% seen once. Sequenced sample: PBMCs or a T cell subset sorted from them (not recorded which). The source of these receptors is a man aged 18 to 30 who had mild COVID-19 (a few samples of this study predate the infection). Cell type and time point are not known.

The chain carries TRBV29-1 and TRBJ2-7; D is possibly TRBD1 (6 bases). V lost 5 bases and J 4 bases, leaving 15 bases between the germline ends. CDR3 length: 13 residues. Looked up from germline, CDR1 is SQVTM and CDR2 is ANQGSEA. Here the CDR3 reads CSVTDQDRYEQYF. CDR3 bases: TGCAGCGTTACAGACCAGGACAGATACGAGCAGTACTTC.

The sample holds a few counts of this clonotype. This chain links TRBV6-6 with TRBJ2-2, with D uncertain. Per the germline V gene, CDR1 is MNHNY and CDR2 is SVGAGI (reference sequence). The length of the CDR3 is 15 residues. Trimming stripped 5 bases from V and 0 bases from J, with 10 bases between. The CDR3, as DNA: TGTGCCAGCAGTCAACCGGGCACGAACACCGGGGAGCTGTTTTTT. Protein product: CASSQPGTNTGELFF.

The V gene is TRBV7-2, the J gene TRBJ2-2, with D tentatively TRBD2 (5 bases). CDR1 is SGHTA and CDR2 is FQGNSA in the germline V gene. V was pared by 3 bases and J by 6 bases, with 8 bases between. The CDR3 loop spans 13 amino acids. The CDR3: CASSFRGPGELFF. CDR3 bases: TGTGCCAGCAGCTTCCGGGGTCCCGGGGAGCTGTTTTTT.

There are a few counts of this clonotype. This chain joins TRBV29-1 and TRBJ2-3, with D unresolved. The V gene's germline CDR1 is SQVTM and CDR2 ANQGSEA. The length of the CDR3 is 13 residues. Trimming removed 1 base from V and 0 bases from J, with 5 bases in between. The CDR3 region is CSVEVGSTDTQYF. In DNA, the CDR3 is TGCAGCGTTGAAGTAGGCAGCACAGATACGCAGTATTTT.

The chain carries TRBV29-1 and TRBJ2-1; D may be TRBD2 (5 bases). CDR3 length equals 17 residues. Between the trimmed V and J ends, which lost 2 bases and 0 bases, there was a span of 17 bases. The germline CDR1 and CDR2 sequences are SQVTM and ANQGSEA. CDR3: CSVEPVAPRSSYNEQFF. DNA for the CDR3: TGCAGCGTTGAACCAGTAGCGCCGAGAAGCTCCTACAATGAGCAGTTCTTC.

The V and J genes are TRBV2 and TRBJ1-2; 10 bases agree with TRBD1. J gave up 4 bases and V 5 bases, and 16 bases lay outside the gene matches. The CDR3 has 18 residues. Germline lookup yields CDR1 SNHLY and CDR2 FYNNEI. CDR3 coding DNA: TGTGCCAGCAGTCCGGGGGACGGGACAGGGGACCGTACCTATGGCTACACCTTC. The encoded protein is CASSPGDGTGDRTYGYTF.

This clonotype came up once. This rearrangement joins TRBV5-6 to TRBJ1-2, with 9 bases lining up with TRBD1. V shed 3 bases, J shed 8 bases, and the junction held 8 bases outside the gene matches. The CDR3 sequence is 14 residues long. Germline V CDR1 and CDR2: SGHDT, YYEEEE. The chain's CDR3 is CASSWDRAGKGYTF. CDR3 nucleotide sequence: TGTGCCAGCAGCTGGGACAGGGCTGGAAAGGGCTACACCTTC.

The rearrangement uses TRBV27 and TRBJ1-2; D may be TRBD1 (6 bases). Per germline, CDR1 MNHEY and CDR2 SMNVEV (reference sequence). CDR3 length: 14 residues. Trimming cost V 5 bases and J 4 bases, with 14 bases left between them. For the CDR3, the DNA is TGTGCCAGCAGTCCGTTACAGGGTTCCTATGGCTACACCTTC. Encoded protein: CASSPLQGSYGYTF.

CDR3 residues: CASSPRDRVQSPLHF. The CDR3 bases are TGTGCCAGCAGCCCCCGGGACAGGGTACAATCACCCCTCCACTTT. The chain has TRBV9 and TRBJ1-6; 9 nucleotides line up with TRBD1. This CDR3 is 15 amino acids long. V was clipped by 4 bases and J by 10 bases; unmatched bases: 9. Germline CDR1 SGDLS, CDR2 YYNGEE.

This clonotype has more than one count but fewer than ten. V is TRBV9 and J is TRBJ2-7; D uncertain. The CDR3 extends over 14 amino acids. Trimming cost V 6 bases and J 3 bases, with 16 bases left between them. Germline values: CDR1 SGDLS, CDR2 YYNGEE. The CDR3 here is CASTPDVGNYEQYF. The CDR3 DNA reads TGTGCCAGCACCCCAGACGTGGGCAACTACGAGCAGTACTTC.

This chain links TRBV7-9 with TRBJ2-1; 8 nucleotides line up with TRBD2. The CDR3 has 15 amino acids. J lost 5 bases, V lost 5 bases, and 8 bases had no gene match. CDR1 and CDR2 from the germline V gene are SEHNR and FQNEAQ (reference sequence). CDR3 nucleotides: TGTGCCAGCAGCACCCGGGAGGGACGGGACAATGAGCAGTTCTTC. Encoded protein: CASSTREGRDNEQFF.

The chain carries TRBV7-8 and TRBJ1-5, with TRBD1 matching over 7 bases. In germline, CDR1 is SGHVS, CDR2 FQNEAQ. There are 16 residues in the CDR3. Unmatched junction bases numbered 13, after V lost 2 bases and J lost 9 bases. CDR3 nucleotide sequence: TGTGCCAGCAGCTTACTCGTAGTCGACAGGGAGCGGCCCCAGCATTTT. It encodes CASSLLVVDRERPQHF.

This chain joins TRBV6-2 or TRBV6-3 and TRBJ2-7; D remains ambiguous. CDR1 and CDR2 from the germline V gene are MNHEY and SVGEGT. This CDR3 spans 12 amino acids. V lost 3 bases, J lost 3 bases, and 6 bases lay in between. In DNA, the CDR3 is TGTGCCAGCAGTTATACGAGCTACGAGCAGTACTTC. Translation: CASSYTSYEQYF.

This rearrangement joins TRBV7-2 to TRBJ1-1; D is perhaps TRBD1 (5 bases). The CDR3 sequence is 17 residues long. Trimming shortened V by 5 bases and J by 4 bases, and 23 bases separated the two germline ends. Germline CDR1 SGHTA, CDR2 FQGNSA. The CDR3, as DNA: TGTGCCAGCAGCCCACCTCCCGGGGCTTCAGAAGGCACTGAAGCTTTCTTT. The encoded protein is CASSPPPGASEGTEAFF.

J is TRBJ2-3 and V is TRBV10-3, with D possibly TRBD2 on 6 matching bases. CDR3 size: 20 residues. V was clipped by 0 bases and J by 5 bases, with 27 bases between them. Germline V CDR1 and CDR2: ENHRY, SYGVKD. The chain's CDR3 is CAISESGALARRGPGDTQYF. The CDR3 bases are TGTGCCATCAGTGAGTCGGGAGCGTTGGCTCGGCGGGGCCCAGGAGATACGCAGTATTTT.

The chain combines TRBV4-3 with TRBJ2-1; D gene unclear. Germline values: CDR1 LGHNA, CDR2 YSLEER. V lost 1 base and J lost 4, with 11 bases in between. The CDR3 totals 15 residues. The CDR3 sequence is CASSQGVAPYNEQFF. The CDR3 DNA follows: TGCGCCAGCAGCCAAGGCGTGGCACCTTACAATGAGCAGTTCTTC.

The chain is built from TRBV4-3 and TRBJ1-5; possibly TRBD1 for D (6 bases). Trimming cost V 0 bases and J 8 bases, with 11 bases left between them. The CDR3 consists of 14 residues. Germline CDR1 LGHNA, CDR2 YSLEER. The CDR3 reads CASSQETRGEPQHF. The CDR3 DNA follows: TGCGCCAGCAGCCAAGAAACCAGGGGAGAGCCCCAGCATTTT.

CDR3 region: CASSRTIAATIQYF. CDR3 coding DNA: TGTGCCAGCAGCCGGACGATCGCCGCGACCATTCAGTACTTC. V usage is TRBV4-2 and J usage is TRBJ2-4; D is undetermined. The CDR3 contains 14 residues. Germline V gives CDR1 LGHNA, CDR2 YNFKEQ. V lost 4 bases to trimming and J lost 9 bases, with 16 bases between them.

This clonotype was seen a few times. The chain carries TRBV6-1 and TRBJ2-7; 9 bases agree with TRBD1. The CDR3 covers 16 residues. CDR1 and CDR2 from the germline V gene are MNHNS and SASEGT. J was trimmed by 5 bases and V by 1 base; bases with no gene match: 9. CDR3 in DNA: TGTGCCAGCAGTGAAGAAGAGGGGACAGGGTCGCACGAGCAGTACTTC. Its protein product is CASSEEEGTGSHEQYF.

This clonotype was seen more than once but under ten times. This rearrangement joins TRBV10-3 to TRBJ2-1; D possibly corresponds to TRBD2 (6 bases). Germline CDR1 ENHRY, CDR2 SYGVKD. CDR3 size: 11 residues. Trimming removed 10 bases from V and 4 bases from J, with 8 bases in between. The CDR3 loop reads CASGEYNEQFF. DNA for the CDR3: TGTGCCAGCGGGGAATACAATGAGCAGTTCTTC.

This clonotype was recorded a few times. The V gene is TRBV7-9, the J gene TRBJ1-2, with D unclear. The ends were cut back, 5 bases at V and 0 bases at J, with 16 bases in the middle. Germline-derived CDR1 and CDR2 are SEHNR and FQNEAQ (reference sequence). This CDR3 has 16 amino acids. CDR3 coding DNA: TGTGCCAGCAGCCCACACCTCGGCGCCACTAACTATGGCTACACCTTC. It codes for CASSPHLGATNYGYTF.